Listed below are T cell receptor beta chains from one sample, sequenced in a study of OX40 agonist ivuxolimab in advanced cancers. Sequencing used immunoSEQ multiplex PCR; TCRdb keeps in-frame clones, though not all of them. The sample has tens of thousands of clones; 80% to 90% are singletons. The sequences come from CD4+ or CD8+ T cells sorted from blood, collected in a trial of the OX40 agonist ivuxolimab. All receptors come from an adult with an advanced solid tumor such as melanoma, head and neck, liver or kidney cancer. The CDR3 runs from the conserved cysteine through the conserved F or W. D genes are given only for firm matches. Expanded clones are given a class, and other clones once, few, many or no size at all.

cdr3_nt,cdr3_aa,j_call,v_call,d_call,clone_size,cdr3_length
TGCGCCAGCAGCTTGCGTGGACTGCTAGGCGCAGATACGCAGTATTTT,CASSLRGLLGADTQYF,TRBJ2-3,TRBV5-1,-,-,16
TGTGCCAGTAGTCGACAGGGTCGCGGTGAAAAACTGTTTTTT,CASSRQGRGEKLFF,TRBJ1-4,TRBV19,TRBD1,-,14
TGCAGCGTTGAAGATCCAGCCGGGGGCGACGAGCAGTACTTC,CSVEDPAGGDEQYF,TRBJ2-7,TRBV29-1,-,-,14
TGTGCCAGCAGCTTAGCGGCAGGGGTGAACACTGAAGCTTTCTTT,CASSLAAGVNTEAFF,TRBJ1-1,TRBV7-2,-,-,15
TGCAGTGCTGGACAGGGCGATGAGCAGTTCTTC,CSAGQGDEQFF,TRBJ2-1,TRBV20-1,TRBD1,few,11
TGTGCCATCAGCTTGGGGCAAAACACCGGGGAGCTGTTTTTT,CAISLGQNTGELFF,TRBJ2-2,TRBV10-3,-,-,14
TGTGCCAGCTCACCACCTATGGGGGGGGCGGCCGGGAATGAGCAGTTCTTC,CASSPPMGGAAGNEQFF,TRBJ2-1,TRBV18,-,few,17
TGTGCCAGCAGCCAAGATCTACTAGAAAGGCACGAGCAGTACTTC,CASSQDLLERHEQYF,TRBJ2-7,TRBV4-2,-,-,15
TGCGCCAGCAGCCCCTGGGCCGGTGGGGCCAAAAACATTCAGTACTTC,CASSPWAGGAKNIQYF,TRBJ2-4,TRBV4-3,-,-,16
TGTGCCAGCAGTCGGGGGGGGCCTACAGATACGCAGTATTTT,CASSRGGPTDTQYF,TRBJ2-3,TRBV28,TRBD2,-,14
TGCGCCAGCAGCCAATCGTATGGACAGGGGGCTGGCTACACCTTC,CASSQSYGQGAGYTF,TRBJ1-2,TRBV4-1,TRBD1,-,15
TGTGCCATCACGGGCTCTCTATCTGGGGCCAACGTCCTGACTTTC,CAITGSLSGANVLTF,TRBJ2-6,TRBV10-3,-,-,15
TGTGCCAGCAGTCCGGCAGAGATTAATTCACCCCTCCACTTT,CASSPAEINSPLHF,TRBJ1-6,TRBV27,-,-,14
TGTGCCAGCAGTGAAACCGTAGGGGCAGGGGGCACAGATACGCAGTATTTT,CASSETVGAGGTDTQYF,TRBJ2-3,TRBV6-1,-,-,17